Presented here are 26 T cell receptor beta chains from one specimen sequenced in a study of T cell changes during pregnancy in multiple sclerosis. Repertoires were generated with immunoSEQ multiplex PCR, while TCRdb's copy carries only in-frame clones and drops some. The table lists about 85,000 clones, roughly nine tenths of them singletons. The material was peripheral blood, obtained in the first trimester of pregnancy. The origin of the receptors is a female donor with multiple sclerosis, enrolled in a pregnancy study.

The chain uses TRBV6-1 and TRBJ2-3; maybe TRBD2 (6 bases). Per germline, CDR1 MNHNS and CDR2 SASEGT. The CDR3 is 14 amino acids. Trimming stripped 7 bases from V and 4 bases from J, with 15 bases between. The CDR3 sequence is CASTQRVGADTQYF. The CDR3 DNA is TGTGCCAGCACCCAGCGGGTGGGGGCAGATACGCAGTATTTT.

The rearrangement links TRBV19 to TRBJ1-2, with 7 bases aligning to TRBD1. V lost 5 bases to trimming and J lost 0 bases; unmatched junction nucleotides: 6. Germline values: CDR1 LNHDA, CDR2 SQIVND (reference sequence). The CDR3 sequence is 15 residues long. This CDR3 is CASSAWTGPNYGYTF. The DNA of the CDR3 is TGTGCCAGTAGTGCCTGGACAGGACCTAACTATGGCTACACCTTC.

The chain uses TRBV7-2 and TRBJ2-7; the match to TRBD2 covers 9 bases. With 5 bases clipped from V and 3 bases from J, the junction kept 11 bases outside the gene matches. Looked up from germline, CDR1 is SGHTA and CDR2 is FQGNSA. CDR3 length: 16 residues. This CDR3 is CASSRLAVQGNYEQYF. In DNA, the CDR3 is TGTGCCAGCAGCCGACTAGCGGTGCAGGGGAACTACGAGCAGTACTTC.

The V and J genes are TRBV18 and TRBJ2-5, with D possibly TRBD2 on 7 matching bases. Trimming stripped 3 bases from V and 5 bases from J, with 16 bases between. CDR3 size: 15 residues. Per the germline V gene, CDR1 is KGHSH and CDR2 is LQKENI. CDR3 residues: CASSPPAGARETQYF. The CDR3 DNA reads TGTGCCAGCTCACCGCCTGCGGGGGCTCGGGAGACCCAGTACTTC.

V is TRBV19 and J is TRBJ1-2; no reliable D call. Trimming cost V 6 bases and J 4 bases, with 18 bases left between them. This CDR3 spans 15 amino acids. The V gene's germline CDR1 is LNHDA and CDR2 SQIVND (reference sequence). For the CDR3, the DNA is TGTGCCAGTAGGTCAGAGGACGGACTGATCTATGGCTACACCTTC. This encodes CASRSEDGLIYGYTF.

The chain uses TRBV10-3 and TRBJ1-6; D is perhaps TRBD1 (6 bases). Deletions cut 3 bases from V and 8 bases from J, with 14 bases between. Germline CDR1 reads ENHRY; CDR2 reads SYGVKD. The CDR3 totals 15 residues. CDR3 nucleotides: TGTGCCATCAGTGATGAAGGGGGAGCATATTCACCCCTCCACTTT. It is translated as CAISDEGGAYSPLHF.

V usage is TRBV28 and J usage is TRBJ2-5; weak D call: TRBD2 (5 bases). The length of the CDR3 is 13 residues. V gave up 7 bases and J gave up 0 bases, with 9 bases separating them. Per germline, CDR1 MDHEN and CDR2 SYDVKM. The CDR3 spells CASKTDYQETQYF. For the CDR3, the DNA is TGTGCCAGCAAAACGGACTACCAAGAGACCCAGTACTTC. The complete variable domain, with remaining parts taken from reference TRBV28 and TRBJ2-5, reads DVKVTQSSRYLVKRTGEKVFLECVQDMDHENMFWYRQDPGLGLRLIYFSYDVKMKEKGDIPEGYSVSREKKERFSLILESASTNQTSMYLCASKTDYQETQYFGPGTRLLVL.

J is TRBJ1-4 and V is TRBV30, with a tentative D call TRBD1 (5 bases). Trimming shortened V by 1 base and J by 12 bases, and 9 bases separated the two germline ends. Looked up from germline, CDR1 is GTSNPN and CDR2 is SVGIG (reference sequence). This CDR3 contains 11 residues. Here the CDR3 DNA reads TGTGCCTGGAGTGCCGGAGGGGAACTGTTTTTT. Translation gives CAWSAGGELFF.

V is TRBV7-8 and J is TRBJ1-2; TRBD1 matches 7 bases. This CDR3 has 13 amino acids. J gave up 6 bases and V 1 base, and 2 bases lay outside the gene matches. Per the germline V gene, CDR1 is SGHVS and CDR2 is FQNEAQ. The CDR3 nucleotides are TGTGCCAGCAGCTTAGACAGGGGCCATGGCTACACCTTC. This codes for CASSLDRGHGYTF.

The chain has TRBV15 and TRBJ1-6; no clear D. The CDR3 runs to 13 residues. The germline V gene encodes CDR1 LNHNV and CDR2 YYDKDF (reference sequence). V lost 4 bases to trimming and J lost 8 bases, with 9 bases between them. Here the CDR3 reads CATSTGLDSPLHF. The DNA of the CDR3 is TGTGCCACCAGCACCGGGTTAGATTCACCCCTCCACTTT.

The V gene is TRBV7-9, the J gene TRBJ2-7, with a tentative D call TRBD2 (5 bases). Per germline, CDR1 SEHNR and CDR2 FQNEAQ (reference sequence). Trimming took off 2 bases at V and 2 bases at J, with 13 bases between the two ends. This CDR3 has 15 residues. CDR3 amino acids: CASSLSLSGTYEQYF. The CDR3 DNA is TGTGCCAGCAGCTTAAGCTTGAGCGGAACCTACGAGCAGTACTTC.

This chain links TRBV7-8 with TRBJ2-7; 7 bases are shared with TRBD2. Trimming removed 2 bases from V and 3 bases from J; junction bases left unmatched: 7. Looked up from germline, CDR1 is SGHVS and CDR2 is FQNEAQ. The CDR3 has 15 amino acids. The CDR3, as DNA: TGTGCCAGCAGCTTATTGGCGGGGGACGACTACGAGCAGTACTTC. The encoded protein is CASSLLAGDDYEQYF.

This clone was observed once. The chain joins TRBV16 to TRBJ2-7; the D is unclear. The CDR3 length is 14 residues. Germline lookup yields CDR1 KGHSY and CDR2 FQNENV. Trimming shortened V by 0 bases and J by 3 bases, and 9 bases separated the two germline ends. CDR3 protein: CASSQSLLDYEQYF. CDR3 in DNA: TGTGCCAGCAGCCAATCCCTACTTGACTACGAGCAGTACTTC.

This chain joins TRBV7-9 and TRBJ1-2, with D uncertain. The CDR3 runs to 13 residues. Trimming shortened V by 5 bases and J by 8 bases, and 15 bases separated the two germline ends. Germline loops: CDR1 SEHNR, CDR2 FQNEAQ (reference sequence). The CDR3 loop is CASSQGPEGGYTF. The CDR3 DNA is TGTGCCAGCAGCCAAGGCCCTGAGGGAGGCTACACCTTC.

This chain links TRBV2 with TRBJ1-1; perhaps TRBD1 as D (6 bases). With 6 bases removed from V and 0 bases from J, the gap between germline ends came to 11 bases. This CDR3 spans 14 amino acids. CDR1 is SNHLY, CDR2 FYNNEI, per germline. For the CDR3, the DNA is TGTGCCAGCAGGACTGGACAGTTGAACACTGAAGCTTTCTTT. Its translation: CASRTGQLNTEAFF.

This chain uses TRBV5-5 with TRBJ2-7; 8 bases match TRBD1. CDR1 is SGHKS, CDR2 YYEKEE, per germline (reference sequence). This CDR3 has 15 residues. V gave up 4 bases and J gave up 3 bases; unmatched junction bases: 9. CDR3 DNA: TGTGCCAGCAGCCGGGGACAGGCGATTCTCTACGAGCAGTACTTC. Translation gives CASSRGQAILYEQYF.

The chain combines TRBV5-4 with TRBJ1-4, with D possibly being TRBD1 (6 bases). The CDR3 extends over 15 amino acids. The germline V and J ends were trimmed by 3 bases and 4 bases, with 13 bases remaining between them. Per the germline V gene, CDR1 is SGHNT and CDR2 is YYREEE (reference sequence). For the CDR3, the DNA is TGTGCCAGCAGCTCGCCCGGGACAAGTAATGAAAAACTGTTTTTT. Translating it yields CASSSPGTSNEKLFF.

This clone occurred once. V is TRBV6-5 and J is TRBJ2-5; 9 positions agree with TRBD2. After removal of 2 bases from V and 5 bases from J, the junction contained 3 bases not matched to a gene. CDR3 size: 14 residues. The germline V gene encodes CDR1 MNHEY and CDR2 SVGAGI. The CDR3 DNA follows: TGTGCCAGCAGTTACGGGCGGGGGGGCGAGACCCAGTACTTC. Residues: CASSYGRGGETQYF.

This chain connects TRBV27 to TRBJ2-5; 7 bases are shared with TRBD2. Looked up from germline, CDR1 is MNHEY and CDR2 is SMNVEV (reference sequence). The CDR3 sequence is 13 residues long. J lost 9 bases, V lost 5 bases, and 9 bases had no gene match. CDR3 loop: CASSTRGVGAQYF. CDR3 nucleotide sequence: TGTGCCAGCAGTACCCGGGGGGTAGGGGCCCAGTACTTC.

The V and J genes are TRBV5-4 and TRBJ2-7; D not certain. Germline CDR1 SGHNT, CDR2 YYREEE (reference sequence). The CDR3 consists of 13 residues. Trimming pared 0 bases from V and 0 bases from J, leaving 4 bases between. CDR3: CASSLAYSYEQYF. Written as DNA, the CDR3 is TGTGCCAGCAGCTTGGCTTACTCCTACGAGCAGTACTTC. Complete variable domain (other parts from reference TRBV5-4 and TRBJ2-7): ETGVTQSPTHLIKTRGQQVTLRCSSQSGHNTVSWYQQALGQGPQFIFQYYREEENGRGNFPPRFSGLQFPNYSSELNVNALELDDSALYLCASSLAYSYEQYFGPGTRLTVT.

The chain combines TRBV28 with TRBJ2-7, with 8 bases that match TRBD1. The V segment lost 3 bases and the J segment 2 bases; nucleotides outside the gene matches: 6. Per germline, CDR1 MDHEN and CDR2 SYDVKM. The CDR3 length is 15 residues. This chain's CDR3 is CASSFPGTGPYEQYF. In DNA, the CDR3 is TGTGCCAGCAGTTTCCCCGGGACAGGACCCTACGAGCAGTACTTC.

Only one count was recorded for this clone. Written as DNA, the CDR3 is TGTGCCAGTATGGGACAGGGAGACACTGAAGCTTTCTTT. Protein product: CASMGQGDTEAFF. This chain links TRBV19 with TRBJ1-1; TRBD1 aligns across 9 bases. V was pared by 7 bases and J by 3 bases, with 3 bases of the junction left unmatched. Germline lookup yields CDR1 LNHDA and CDR2 SQIVND (reference sequence). CDR3 length: 13 amino acids.

V usage is TRBV5-1 and J usage is TRBJ2-1, with 9 nucleotides matching TRBD2. This CDR3 region has 21 residues. Germline loops: CDR1 SGHRS, CDR2 YFSETQ. V gave up 2 bases and J gave up 0 bases; unmatched junction bases: 18. The CDR3 DNA follows: TGCGCCAGCAGCTTTGTCCCACGCGTACGGGATAGCGGGAGCTCCTACAATGAGCAGTTCTTC. This encodes CASSFVPRVRDSGSSYNEQFF.

The genes are TRBV7-2 and TRBJ2-2; 10 bases match TRBD1. The CDR3 loop spans 15 amino acids. V shed 1 base, J shed 4 bases, and the junction held 0 bases outside the gene matches. Germline-derived CDR1 and CDR2 are SGHTA and FQGNSA. CDR3 residues: CASSLGQGATGELFF. DNA for the CDR3: TGTGCCAGCAGCTTAGGACAGGGGGCCACCGGGGAGCTGTTTTTT.

This rearrangement joins TRBV27 to TRBJ2-1; D is undetermined. V was pared by 3 bases and J by 7 bases, with 16 bases between. CDR3 size: 15 residues. The germline V gene encodes CDR1 MNHEY and CDR2 SMNVEV (reference sequence). Here the CDR3 DNA reads TGTGCCAGCAGTTTCACTGGCCCTACGAGGAATGAGCAGTTCTTC. This encodes CASSFTGPTRNEQFF.

The genes are TRBV9 and TRBJ1-2, with D maybe TRBD1 (5 bases). The CDR3 has 15 residues. V dropped 0 bases and J dropped 5 bases, with 14 bases sitting between them. Germline-derived CDR1 and CDR2 are SGDLS and YYNGEE. The CDR3 protein is CASSVGGVLAYGYTF. The CDR3 DNA is TGTGCCAGCAGCGTAGGGGGGGTTCTCGCTTATGGCTACACCTTC. Complete variable domain (other parts from reference TRBV9 and TRBJ1-2): DSGVTQTPKHLITATGQRVTLRCSPRSGDLSVYWYQQSLDQGLQFLIQYYNGEERAKGNILERFSAQQFPDLHSELNLSSLELGDSALYFCASSVGGVLAYGYTFGSGTRLTVV.